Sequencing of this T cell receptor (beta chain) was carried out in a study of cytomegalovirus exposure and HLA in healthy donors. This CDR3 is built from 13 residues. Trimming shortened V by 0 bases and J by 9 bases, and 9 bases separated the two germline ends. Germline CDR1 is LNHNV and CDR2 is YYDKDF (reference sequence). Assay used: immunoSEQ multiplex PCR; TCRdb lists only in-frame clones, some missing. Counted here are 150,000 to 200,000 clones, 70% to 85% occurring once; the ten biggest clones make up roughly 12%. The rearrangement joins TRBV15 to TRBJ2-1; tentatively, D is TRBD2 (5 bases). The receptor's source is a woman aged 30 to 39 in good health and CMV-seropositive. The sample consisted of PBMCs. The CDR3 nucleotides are TGTGCCACCAGCAGAGATGCGGGTACTGAGCAGTTCTTC. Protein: CATSRDAGTEQFF.